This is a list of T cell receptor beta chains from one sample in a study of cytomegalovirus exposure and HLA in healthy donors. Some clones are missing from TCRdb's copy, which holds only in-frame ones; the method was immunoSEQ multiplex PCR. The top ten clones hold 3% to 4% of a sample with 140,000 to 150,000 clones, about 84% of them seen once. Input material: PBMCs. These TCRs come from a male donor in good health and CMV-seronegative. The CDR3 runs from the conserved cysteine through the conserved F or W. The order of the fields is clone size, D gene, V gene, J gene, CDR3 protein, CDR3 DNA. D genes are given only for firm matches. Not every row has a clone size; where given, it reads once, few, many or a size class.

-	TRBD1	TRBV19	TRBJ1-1	CASRRPEGADTEAFF	TGTGCCAGTAGGAGGCCCGAGGGGGCGGACACTGAAGCTTTCTTT
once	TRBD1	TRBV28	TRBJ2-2	CASRYRDRDRVTGELFF	TGTGCCAGCAGATACAGGGACCGGGACAGGGTCACCGGGGAGCTGTTTTTT
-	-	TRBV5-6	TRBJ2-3	CASSLEAGGPTDTQYF	TGTGCCAGCAGCTTGGAGGCCGGGGGGCCAACAGATACGCAGTATTTT
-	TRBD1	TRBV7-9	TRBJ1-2	CASSLVGTDSKNGYTF	TGTGCCAGCAGCTTAGTTGGGACAGATTCGAAAAATGGCTACACCTTC
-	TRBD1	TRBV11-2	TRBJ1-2	CASSLEAQGAWEGYGYTF	TGTGCCAGCAGCTTAGAAGCGCAGGGGGCCTGGGAGGGCTATGGCTACACCTTC
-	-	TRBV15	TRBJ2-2	CATSSSKNTGELFF	TGTGCCACCAGCAGCTCTAAGAACACCGGGGAGCTGTTTTTT
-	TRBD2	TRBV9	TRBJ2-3	CASSPYSGRRGDTQYF	TGTGCCAGCAGCCCTTATAGCGGGAGGCGGGGAGATACGCAGTATTTT
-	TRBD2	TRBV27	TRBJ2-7	CASSLLAGEAEQYF	TGTGCCAGCAGTTTATTAGCGGGAGAGGCCGAGCAGTACTTC
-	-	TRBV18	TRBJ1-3	CASSPQGSGNTIYF	TGTGCCAGCTCACCACAGGGGTCAGGAAACACCATATATTTT
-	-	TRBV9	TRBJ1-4	CASSPRPGEKLFF	TGTGCCAGCAGCCCCCGCCCGGGTGAAAAACTGTTTTTT
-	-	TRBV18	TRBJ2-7	CASSGGGEQYF	TGTGCCAGCTCGGGGGGTGGAGAGCAGTACTTC
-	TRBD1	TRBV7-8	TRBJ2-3	CASSFDRASTDTQYF	TGTGCCAGCAGCTTCGACAGGGCAAGCACAGATACGCAGTATTTT
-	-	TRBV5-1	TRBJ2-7	CASSSLADYEQYF	TGCGCCAGCAGCTCCCTAGCAGACTACGAGCAGTACTTC
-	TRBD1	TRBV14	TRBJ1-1	CASSQDWGQINTEAFF	TGTGCCAGCAGCCAAGATTGGGGACAGATAAACACTGAAGCTTTCTTT
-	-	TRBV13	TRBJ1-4	CASSLGLSPRTATNEKLFF	TGTGCCAGCAGCTTAGGCCTAAGCCCCCGGACAGCAACTAATGAAAAACTGTTTTTT
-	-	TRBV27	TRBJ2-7	CASSFQGGRRYEQYF	TGTGCCAGCAGTTTTCAGGGTGGTAGGCGGTACGAGCAGTACTTC
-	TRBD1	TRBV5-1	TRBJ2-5	CASSLGGSPGQGRGFVTETQYF	TGCGCCAGCAGCTTGGGGGGGTCACCCGGACAGGGGAGAGGATTCGTAACTGAGACCCAGTACTTC
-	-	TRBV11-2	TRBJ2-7	CASSLASAYEQYF	TGTGCCAGCAGCTTAGCCAGCGCCTACGAGCAGTACTTC
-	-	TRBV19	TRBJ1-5	CASSIGDSGQPQHF	TGTGCCAGTAGTATAGGCGACAGTGGTCAGCCCCAGCATTTT
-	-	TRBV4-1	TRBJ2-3	CASSSRTEGSTDTQYF	TGCGCCAGCAGCTCCCGGACAGAAGGCAGCACAGATACGCAGTATTTT
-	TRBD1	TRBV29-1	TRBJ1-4	CSVLGTVNEKLFF	TGCAGCGTTCTTGGGACAGTTAATGAAAAACTGTTTTTT
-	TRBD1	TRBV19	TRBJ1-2	CASSTAGTGGCGYTF	TGTGCCAGTAGTACCGCCGGGACAGGGGGCTGTGGCTACACCTTC
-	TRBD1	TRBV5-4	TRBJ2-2	CASSRPTGSVTGELFF	TGTGCCAGCAGCCGACCGACAGGGTCGGTCACCGGGGAGCTGTTTTTT
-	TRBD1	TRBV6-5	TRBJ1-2	CASSLSLQGAGGYTF	TGTGCCAGCAGTCTATCTTTGCAGGGGGCAGGGGGCTACACCTTC
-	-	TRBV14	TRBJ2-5	CASSLSGETQYF	TGTGCCAGCAGCCTTTCGGGGGAGACCCAGTACTTC
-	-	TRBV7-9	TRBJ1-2	CASSPLEVANYGYTF	TGTGCCAGCAGCCCTCTCGAGGTAGCTAACTATGGCTACACCTTC
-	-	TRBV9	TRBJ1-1	CASSVARGNTEAFF	TGTGCCAGCAGCGTAGCTCGGGGGAACACTGAAGCTTTCTTT